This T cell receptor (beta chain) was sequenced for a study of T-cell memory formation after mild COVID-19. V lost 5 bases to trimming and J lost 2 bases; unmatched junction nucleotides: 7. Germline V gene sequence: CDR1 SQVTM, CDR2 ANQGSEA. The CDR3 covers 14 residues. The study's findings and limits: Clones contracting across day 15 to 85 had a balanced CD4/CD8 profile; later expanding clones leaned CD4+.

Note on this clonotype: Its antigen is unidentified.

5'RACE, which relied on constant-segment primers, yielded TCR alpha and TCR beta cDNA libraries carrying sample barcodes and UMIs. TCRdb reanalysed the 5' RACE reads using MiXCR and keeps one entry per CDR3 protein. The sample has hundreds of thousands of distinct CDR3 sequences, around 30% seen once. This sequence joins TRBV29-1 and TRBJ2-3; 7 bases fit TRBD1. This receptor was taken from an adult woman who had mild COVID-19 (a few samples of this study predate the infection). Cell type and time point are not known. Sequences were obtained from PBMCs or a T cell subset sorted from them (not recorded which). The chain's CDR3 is CSVKTGALTDTQYF. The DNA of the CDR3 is TGCAGCGTTAAAACAGGGGCTCTCACAGATACGCAGTATTTT.